One and the same sample provided the 27 T cell receptor beta chains below, sequenced in a study of blood T cells in healthy people across ages. Combining a sample-barcoded 5' primer with a J-beta primer mix, a second PCR ran for roughly 7 to 11 cycles. One entry per CDR3 protein, called by TCRdb with MiXCR from the 5' RACE reads. In the table there are almost 300,000 distinct CDR3 sequences, roughly 29% of which are singletons. Sequenced: blood. The receptors come from a woman aged 70-85 years in good health.

This clonotype was detected only once. This chain joins TRBV3-1 and TRBJ1-2; possibly TRBD1 for D (5 bases). CDR3 length: 10 amino acids. V lost 1 base and J lost 14, with 8 bases in between. CDR1 and CDR2 from the germline V gene are LGHDT and YNNKEL (reference sequence). The CDR3: CASSQGTLTF. The CDR3 nucleotides are TGTGCCAGCAGCCAAGGGACACTTACCTTC.

The chain uses TRBV6-2 or TRBV6-3 and TRBJ1-1, with no clear D. V dropped 2 bases and J dropped 0 bases, with 7 bases sitting between them. This CDR3 is built from 14 residues. Looked up from germline, CDR1 is MNHEY and CDR2 is SVGEGT. The CDR3 bases are TGTGCCAGCAGTTACAGGGATATGAACACTGAAGCTTTCTTT. Its protein is CASSYRDMNTEAFF.

V and J are TRBV20-1 and TRBJ2-1, with D perhaps TRBD2 (6 bases). Trimming removed 1 base at V and 9 bases at J, with 16 bases between. This CDR3 comprises 14 residues. Germline V gives CDR1 DFQATT, CDR2 SNEGSKA (reference sequence). The DNA for the CDR3 is TGCAGTGCTAGAGTCCTGACTAGAGCGCTTGAGCAGTTCTTC. The encoded protein is CSARVLTRALEQFF.

This chain uses TRBV6-2 or TRBV6-3 with TRBJ1-2; no clear D. CDR1 is MNHEY and CDR2 is SVGEGT in the germline V gene. V was clipped by 8 bases and J by 2 bases, with 6 bases between them. The CDR3 consists of 11 residues. The CDR3 loop is CASSKNYGYTF. The CDR3 DNA follows: TGTGCCAGCTCGAAAAACTATGGCTACACCTTC.

This clonotype was observed a few times. V usage is TRBV25-1 and J usage is TRBJ2-3; D is unclear. Trimming pared 2 bases from V and 2 bases from J, leaving 2 bases between. The CDR3 has 12 residues. Germline V gene data show CDR1 as MGHDK and CDR2 as SYGVNS. The CDR3 DNA reads as TGTGCCAGCAGTGAAAACACAGATACGCAGTATTTT. Translated: CASSENTDTQYF.

The V and J genes are TRBV6-6 and TRBJ2-5; D uncertain. The DNA matches TRBJ2-7 better at its end, which makes the J call doubtful. The CDR3 runs to 14 residues. CDR1 is MNHNY, CDR2 SVGAGI, per germline (reference sequence). The CDR3 protein is CASSLQTPTYEQYF. For the CDR3, the DNA is TGTGCCAGCAGTTTACAGACTCCAACCTACGAGCAGTACTTC.

This clonotype appeared many times. The gene calls are TRBV6-8 and TRBJ1-1, with D unresolved. The CDR3 runs to 15 residues. The germline gives CDR1 MNHGY, CDR2 SAAAGT. V shed 6 bases and J shed 1 base, with 15 bases lying between them. The CDR3 region is CASRGIRVRNTEAFF. Here the CDR3 DNA reads TGTGCCAGCAGGGGAATCCGGGTCAGGAACACTGAAGCTTTCTTT.

On this clonotype: At one of its ends the junction is not consistent with the germline gene, which may arise from a read error. V usage is TRBV6-6 and J usage is TRBJ2-4, with 14 bases lining up with TRBD2. Germline V lookup: CDR1 MNHNY, CDR2 SVGAGI (reference sequence). There are 18 residues in the CDR3. The CDR3 spells CACSYRLAGGTEKNIQYF. The CDR3 DNA follows: TGTGCCTGCAGTTACCGACTAGCGGGAGGGACGGAGAAAAACATTCAGTACTTC.

The rearrangement uses TRBV4-3 and TRBJ1-2, with 9 bases that match TRBD1. In germline, CDR1 is LGHNA, CDR2 YSLEER. V was pared by 1 base and J by 6 bases, with 12 bases of the junction left unmatched. The CDR3 length is 17 residues. CDR3 region: CASSQVYQDRGNDGYTF. The CDR3 DNA reads TGCGCCAGCAGCCAAGTTTACCAGGACAGGGGAAACGATGGCTACACCTTC.

This clonotype has a handful of counts. The chain employs TRBV15 and TRBJ2-3; TRBD2 matches 9 bases. There are 16 residues in the CDR3. Germline CDR1 reads LNHNV; CDR2 reads YYDKDF (reference sequence). Losses at the gene ends were 10 bases for V and 4 bases for J; bases not matched to a gene: 15. The CDR3, as DNA: TGTGCCAAGGACGATAGCGGGAGAGGGGTATCAGATACGCAGTATTTT. Amino acid sequence: CAKDDSGRGVSDTQYF. Combining the CDR3 with reference TRBV15 and TRBJ2-3 gives the whole variable domain DAMVIQNPRYQVTQFGKPVTLSCSQTLNHNVMYWYQQKSSQAPKLLFHYYDKDFNNEADTPDNFQSRRPNTSFCFLDIRSPGLGDTAMYLCAKDDSGRGVSDTQYFGPGTRLTVL.

This clonotype was counted at least ten times. V usage is TRBV5-1 and J usage is TRBJ2-5; maybe TRBD2 (6 bases). V was shortened by 0 bases and J by 3 bases, with 12 bases between the two germline ends. This CDR3 region has 15 residues. Germline CDR1 is SGHRS and CDR2 is YFSETQ. CDR3 sequence (DNA): TGCGCCAGCAGCTTGGATGGGACTTACAAAGAGACCCAGTACTTC. Protein sequence: CASSLDGTYKETQYF.

This chain uses TRBV5-1 with TRBJ1-4, with TRBD1 matching 7 bases. Trimming removed 1 base from V and 8 bases from J; junction bases left unmatched: 5. The CDR3 length is 14 residues. Germline CDR1 and CDR2: SGHRS and YFSETQ. CDR3 amino acids: CASSLTGEEEKLFF. DNA of the CDR3: TGCGCCAGCAGCTTGACAGGGGAAGAGGAAAAACTGTTTTTT.

This clonotype showed up just a few times. The rearrangement uses TRBV12-3 or TRBV12-4 and TRBJ2-1, with 9 positions matching TRBD2. With 7 bases clipped from V and 0 bases from J, the junction kept 4 bases outside the gene matches. CDR3 length: 15 amino acids. CDR3 residues: CASTVSGSSYNEQFF. DNA for the CDR3: TGTGCCAGCACCGTTAGCGGGAGCTCCTACAATGAGCAGTTCTTC.

The V call is TRBV30, the J call TRBJ2-6, with unresolved D. The germline V gene encodes CDR1 GTSNPN and CDR2 SVGIG (reference sequence). Trimming shortened V by 3 bases and J by 2 bases, and 14 bases separated the two germline ends. The CDR3 is 16 amino acids. The CDR3 coding sequence is TGTGCCTGGAGCGGGCGCAGGTTTACTGGGGCCAACGTCCTGACTTTC. The encoded protein is CAWSGRRFTGANVLTF.

J is TRBJ1-6 and V is TRBV9, with a possible D match to TRBD1 (5 bases). Germline lookup yields CDR1 SGDLS and CDR2 YYNGEE. The germline V and J ends were trimmed by 3 bases and 10 bases, with 14 bases remaining between them. This CDR3 is built from 14 residues. The CDR3 region is CASSASGEGSPLHF. In nucleotides, the CDR3 is TGTGCCAGCAGCGCCTCGGGGGAAGGGTCACCCCTCCACTTT.

This clonotype was found a few times. The junction departs from the called germline gene at one end, perhaps through a read error. The chain links TRBV5-1 to TRBJ2-5; D unresolved. With the DNA end fitting TRBJ2-1 better, the J assignment may be wrong. Germline V gives CDR1 SGHRS, CDR2 YFSETQ. This CDR3 has 15 amino acids. CDR3 bases: TGCGCCAGCAGCTTGTACCAGGTCTCCTACAATGAACAGTTCTTC. Encoded protein: CASSLYQVSYNEQFF.

The chain is built from TRBV28 and TRBJ2-2; TRBD2 matches at 8 bases. The CDR3 loop spans 16 amino acids. CDR1 is MDHEN and CDR2 is SYDVKM in the germline V gene. V gave up 7 bases and J gave up 0 bases; unmatched junction bases: 7. As DNA, the CDR3 is TGTGCCAGCACCCGGGGGGGACCCTCGAACACCGGGGAGCTGTTTTTT. Translated, it gives CASTRGGPSNTGELFF.

The chain couples TRBV7-8 to TRBJ2-2, with 7 bases fitting TRBD1. This CDR3 contains 16 residues. Germline V gene lookup returns CDR1 SGHVS and CDR2 FQNEAQ. With V trimmed by 3 bases and J by 5 bases, 9 bases remained unmatched. In DNA form, the CDR3 reads TGTGCCAGCAGCTTGGAACCGGGACAGAGAACCGGGGAGCTGTTTTTT. Translating it yields CASSLEPGQRTGELFF.

A few counts support this clonotype. J is TRBJ2-5 and V is TRBV28; D may be TRBD2 (5 bases). V lost 8 bases to trimming and J lost 3 bases, with 16 bases between them. Germline CDR1 and CDR2: MDHEN and SYDVKM. The CDR3 extends over 14 amino acids. As DNA, the CDR3 is TGTGCCAGCTCCGAGGGCCGGGGTAAAGAGACCCAGTACTTC. It yields the protein CASSEGRGKETQYF.

This clonotype was observed a handful of times. V usage is TRBV18 and J usage is TRBJ2-1, with D possibly matching TRBD2 (6 bases). Germline CDR1 reads KGHSH; CDR2 reads LQKENI. V was clipped by 4 bases and J by 8 bases, with 15 bases between them. CDR3 size: 14 residues. This chain's CDR3 is CASSRDSPRDEQFF. Here the CDR3 DNA reads TGTGCCAGCTCACGGGACTCCCCGCGCGATGAGCAGTTCTTC.

This rearrangement joins TRBV6-2 or TRBV6-3 to TRBJ2-1; 11 positions match TRBD2. CDR1 and CDR2 from the germline V gene are MNHEY and SVGEGT. The CDR3 runs to 17 residues. V gave up 0 bases and J gave up 7 bases; unmatched junction bases: 8. The CDR3 loop is CASSYSWRLAGGNEQFF. In nucleotides, the CDR3 is TGTGCCAGCAGTTACTCGTGGCGCCTAGCGGGAGGTAATGAGCAGTTCTTC.

This clonotype has just a few counts. This sequence joins TRBV7-9 and TRBJ2-7; 8 nucleotides match TRBD1. This CDR3 is built from 13 residues. The germline gives CDR1 SEHNR, CDR2 FQNEAQ (reference sequence). The V and J ends lost 6 bases and 2 bases, in that order; junction bases with no gene match: 3. In DNA, the CDR3 is TGTGCCAGCAGTCGACAGGGGACCTACGAGCAGTACTTC. Its protein is CASSRQGTYEQYF.

This clonotype was detected ten times or more. The J gene is TRBJ2-1, the V gene TRBV5-1; 7 bases map to TRBD1. V was pared by 2 bases and J by 0 bases, with 2 bases of the junction left unmatched. Germline CDR1 is SGHRS and CDR2 is YFSETQ. This CDR3 spans 15 amino acids. As DNA, the CDR3 is TGCGCCAGCAGCTTACAGGGGAGCTCCTACAATGAGCAGTTCTTC. The encoded protein is CASSLQGSSYNEQFF.

In this sample, this clonotype turned up once. The rearrangement uses TRBV7-2 and TRBJ2-1, with D perhaps given as TRBD1 or TRBD2 (7 bases each). V was shortened by 1 base and J by 3 bases, with 16 bases between the two germline ends. This CDR3 contains 17 residues. The germline V gene encodes CDR1 SGHTA and CDR2 FQGNSA. This chain's CDR3 is CASSLEGRGLLYNEQFF. The CDR3 DNA reads as TGTGCCAGCAGCTTAGAAGGGAGGGGGCTCCTCTACAATGAGCAGTTCTTC.

V is TRBV9 and J is TRBJ2-1; no definite D call. The CDR3 is 15 amino acids. From germline, CDR1 is SGDLS and CDR2 YYNGEE. The V end lost 0 bases, the J end lost 0 bases, and 7 bases lay between the germline ends. The CDR3 sequence: CASSVGASSYNEQFF. The CDR3 bases are TGTGCCAGCAGCGTAGGAGCGAGCTCCTACAATGAGCAGTTCTTC.

V gene TRBV7-2 combines with J gene TRBJ2-1, with TRBD2 matching over 8 bases. The junction had 9 bases not matched to a gene; V was cut back by 1 base and J by 7 bases. Germline CDR1 is SGHTA and CDR2 is FQGNSA. The CDR3 consists of 16 residues. CDR3 DNA: TGTGCCAGCAGCTTAGGGGGGAGCGGGAGACAAAATGAGCAGTTCTTC. Translation: CASSLGGSGRQNEQFF.

This clonotype has only a few counts. Germline is not matched at one junction end, which may reflect a read error. The V call is TRBV20-1, the J call TRBJ2-5; weak D call: TRBD2 (5 bases). The CDR3 length is 14 residues. CDR1 and CDR2 from the germline V gene are DFQATT and SNEGSKA (reference sequence). The CDR3 DNA reads TGCAGTGCTAGAGAGGCGCAGCGTGGGGAGACCCAGTGCTTC. It is translated as CSAREAQRGETQCF.